This T cell receptor beta chain was sequenced for a study of vaccination effects on CD4 cells after COVID-19. The study, taken as a whole, reports: Clones of infection and vaccine origin contracted markedly late after vaccination.

Sequencing followed a ViraFEST assay step that expanded antigen-specific CD4+ T cells with viral peptide pools. Following culture for more than 9 days, CD4+ T cells were isolated. Nucleocapsid antibody tests were negative, and the vaccine recipients had no prior SARS-CoV-2 infection. Germline CDR1 reads MNHEY; CDR2 reads SVGAGI. The CDR3 is 13 amino acids. Trimming cost V 3 bases and J 3 bases, with 6 bases left between them. Notes on this clone: The antigen is unknown.

Libraries were prepared by immunoSEQ multiplex PCR; TCRdb keeps only in-frame clonotypes and omits some of them. The repertoire holds about 40,000 clones, with 60% to 80% as singletons. This sequence joins TRBV6-5 and TRBJ2-1; no firm D call. The clonotype originates from a human donor who received a COVID-19 vaccine. The material sequenced was CD4+ T cells from PBMCs cultured with HCoV-OC43 spike peptides, taken before COVID-19 vaccination. Subset denoted: HCoV-OC43 spike overlapping peptide pool stimulation. Here the CDR3 reads CASSYDFYNEQFF. The DNA of the CDR3 is TGTGCCAGCAGTTATGACTTCTACAATGAGCAGTTCTTC.